Included here is one TCR beta chain sequence, with context. This sample was taken from a study of blood T cell repertoires in COVID-19. V lost 2 bases to trimming and J lost 1 base, with 10 bases between them. Germline loops: CDR1 SGHRS, CDR2 YFSETQ. CDR3 size: 14 residues. This table comes from immunoSEQ multiplex PCR, and its TCRdb copy is limited to in-frame clones, with some not included. The sample has just over 70,000 clones, around 79% seen once. The chain couples TRBV5-1 to TRBJ2-7; D is unresolved. The source material was peripheral blood. The sequence derives from a woman aged 70-85 years with acute or convalescent COVID-19. Written as DNA, the CDR3 is TGCGCCAGCAGCTTAAATTCAGATTCCTACGAGCAGTACTTC. This codes for CASSLNSDSYEQYF.